The next 9 T cell receptor beta chains were all read from a single sample in a study of control samples from healthy donors and cancer patients. Clones were read by immunoSEQ multiplex PCR, and TCRdb kept only the in-frame ones, dropping some. The data hold some 74,000 clones, with about 83% observed a single time. The sequenced sample was blood. Receptors were obtained from a man aged 55 to 70 in good health.

J is TRBJ2-3 and V is TRBV2; D ambiguous. Germline V lookup: CDR1 SNHLY, CDR2 FYNNEI. The CDR3 is 14 amino acids. The CDR3 DNA sequence: TGTGCTTCCCTGGCGGTATATAGCACAGATACGCAGTATTTT. It yields the protein CASLAVYSTDTQYF. Full variable domain (remainder filled in from reference TRBV2 and TRBJ2-3): EPEVTQTPSHQVTQMGQEVILRCVPISNHLYFYWYRQILGQKVEFLVSFYNNEISEKSEIFDDQFSVERPDGSNFTLKIRSTKLEDSAMYFCASLAVYSTDTQYFGPGTRLTVL.

V gene TRBV24-1 combines with J gene TRBJ2-1; 7 bases map to TRBD2. Trimming took 6 bases from V and 8 from J; bases not matched to a gene: 9. The CDR3 consists of 14 residues. Looked up from germline, CDR1 is KGHDR and CDR2 is SFDVKD. CDR3 loop: CATSLEAREDEQFF. The CDR3 nucleotides are TGTGCCACCAGTCTCGAAGCTCGGGAGGATGAGCAGTTCTTC.

The genes are TRBV29-1 and TRBJ2-3, with 9 bases matching TRBD2. V was clipped by 4 bases and J by 2 bases; unmatched bases: 13. Germline lookup yields CDR1 SQVTM and CDR2 ANQGSEA. The CDR3 has 17 amino acids. CDR3 bases: TGCAGCGTTGCCCCCCGGGGTTCTAGCGGGAACACAGATACGCAGTATTTT. It codes for CSVAPRGSSGNTDTQYF.

This chain links TRBV5-4 with TRBJ2-5, with 8 bases lining up with TRBD1. CDR1 and CDR2 (germline): SGHNT, YYREEE (reference sequence). This CDR3 region has 14 residues. The V segment lost 4 bases and the J segment 1 base; nucleotides outside the gene matches: 3. CDR3 loop: CASSPGTGQETQYF. CDR3 bases: TGTGCCAGCAGCCCCGGGACAGGCCAAGAGACCCAGTACTTC.

This rearrangement joins TRBV25-1 to TRBJ2-3, with D tentatively TRBD1 (6 bases). Per the germline V gene, CDR1 is MGHDK and CDR2 is SYGVNS. Trimming stripped 0 bases from V and 5 bases from J, with 12 bases between. The CDR3 extends over 15 amino acids. CDR3 bases: TGTGCCAGCAGTGAATACCAGGGGAGTTTAGATACGCAGTATTTT. Protein sequence: CASSEYQGSLDTQYF.

The CDR3 sequence: CASSSGTVYGYTF. DNA for the CDR3: TGTGCCAGCAGCTCTGGGACAGTCTATGGCTACACCTTC. The rearrangement links TRBV12-3 or TRBV12-4 to TRBJ1-2; 7 bases map to TRBD1. The CDR3 sequence is 13 residues long. V shed 6 bases and J 4 bases; nucleotides not matched to a gene: 5.

CDR3 nucleotides: TGTGCCAGCAGTGATACCGACCCCCGGGACAACTATGGCTACACCTTC. Its protein is CASSDTDPRDNYGYTF. This chain uses TRBV6-1 with TRBJ1-2, with a possible D match to TRBD1 (5 bases). The length of the CDR3 is 16 residues. Per the germline V gene, CDR1 is MNHNS and CDR2 is SASEGT. V was shortened by 3 bases and J by 2 bases, with 16 bases between the two germline ends.

The CDR3: CATSDLRTSGNTGELFF. CDR3 sequence (DNA): TGTGCCACCAGTGATTTAAGGACTAGCGGGAACACCGGGGAGCTGTTTTTT. This chain joins TRBV24-1 and TRBJ2-2; TRBD2 agrees at 10 bases. Germline V CDR1 and CDR2: KGHDR, SFDVKD. The J segment lost 1 base and the V segment lost 1 base, leaving 2 bases of the junction unmatched. The CDR3 spans 17 residues.

The chain has TRBV20-1 and TRBJ1-2; the D is unclear. The V gene lost 6 bases and the J gene lost 4 bases, with 6 bases spanning the gap. The CDR3 consists of 10 residues. Germline CDR1 reads DFQATT; CDR2 reads SNEGSKA (reference sequence). CDR3: CSARSYGYTF. CDR3 nucleotides: TGCAGTGCCCGGTCCTATGGCTACACCTTC.